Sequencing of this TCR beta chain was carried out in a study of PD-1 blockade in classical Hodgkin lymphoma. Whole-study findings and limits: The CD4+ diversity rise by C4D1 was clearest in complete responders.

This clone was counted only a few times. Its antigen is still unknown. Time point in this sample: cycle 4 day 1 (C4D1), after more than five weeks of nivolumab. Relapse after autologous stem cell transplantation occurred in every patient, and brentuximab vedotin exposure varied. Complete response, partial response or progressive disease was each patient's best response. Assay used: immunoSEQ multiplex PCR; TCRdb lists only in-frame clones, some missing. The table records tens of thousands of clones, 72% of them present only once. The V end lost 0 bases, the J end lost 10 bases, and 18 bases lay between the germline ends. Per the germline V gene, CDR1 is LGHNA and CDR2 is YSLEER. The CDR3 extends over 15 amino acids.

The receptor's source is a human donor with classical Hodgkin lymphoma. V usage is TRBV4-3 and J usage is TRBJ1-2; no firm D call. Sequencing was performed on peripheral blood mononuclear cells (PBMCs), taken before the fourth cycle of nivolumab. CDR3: CASSQDFRLSTFYTF. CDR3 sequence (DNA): TGCGCCAGCAGCCAAGATTTCCGTCTTTCCACCTTCTACACCTTC.